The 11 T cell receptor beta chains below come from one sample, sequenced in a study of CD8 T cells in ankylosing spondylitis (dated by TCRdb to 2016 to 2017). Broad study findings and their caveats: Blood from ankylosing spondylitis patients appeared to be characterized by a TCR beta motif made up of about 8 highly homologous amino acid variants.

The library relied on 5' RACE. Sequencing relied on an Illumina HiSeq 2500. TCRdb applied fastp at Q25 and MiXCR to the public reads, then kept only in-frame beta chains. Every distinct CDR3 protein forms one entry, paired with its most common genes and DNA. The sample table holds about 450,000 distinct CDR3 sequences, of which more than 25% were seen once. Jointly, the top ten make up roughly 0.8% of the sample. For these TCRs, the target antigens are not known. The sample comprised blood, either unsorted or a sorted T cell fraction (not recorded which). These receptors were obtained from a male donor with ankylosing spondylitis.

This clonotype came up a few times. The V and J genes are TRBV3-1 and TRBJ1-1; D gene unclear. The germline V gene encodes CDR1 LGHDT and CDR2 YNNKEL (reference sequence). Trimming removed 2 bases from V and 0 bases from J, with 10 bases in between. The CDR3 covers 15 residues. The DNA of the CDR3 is TGTGCCAGCAGCCAAATTAGGGCTATGAACACTGAAGCTTTCTTT. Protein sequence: CASSQIRAMNTEAFF.

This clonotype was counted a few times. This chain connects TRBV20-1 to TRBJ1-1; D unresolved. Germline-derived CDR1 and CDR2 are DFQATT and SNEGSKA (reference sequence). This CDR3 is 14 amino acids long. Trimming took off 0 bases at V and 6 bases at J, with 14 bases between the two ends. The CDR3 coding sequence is TGCAGTGCTAGAGATCCAAGCGGGAATTCTGAAGCTTTCTTT. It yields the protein CSARDPSGNSEAFF.

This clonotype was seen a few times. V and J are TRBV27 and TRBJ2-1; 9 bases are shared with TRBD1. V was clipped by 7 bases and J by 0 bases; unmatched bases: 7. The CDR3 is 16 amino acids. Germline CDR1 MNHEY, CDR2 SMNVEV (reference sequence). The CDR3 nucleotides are TGTGCCAGCATCGGACGACAGGGGGGCTCCTACAATGAGCAGTTCTTC. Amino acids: CASIGRQGGSYNEQFF.

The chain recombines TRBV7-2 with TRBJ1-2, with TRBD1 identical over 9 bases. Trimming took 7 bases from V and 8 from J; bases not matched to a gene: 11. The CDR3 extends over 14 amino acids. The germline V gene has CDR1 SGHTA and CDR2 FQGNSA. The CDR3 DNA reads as TGTGCCAGCAATACCGTGGGACAGGGTGGCGGCTACACCTTC. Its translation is CASNTVGQGGGYTF.

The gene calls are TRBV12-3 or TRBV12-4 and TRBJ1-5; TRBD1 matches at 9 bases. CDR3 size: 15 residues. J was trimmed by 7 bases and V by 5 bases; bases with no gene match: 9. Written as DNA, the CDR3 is TGTGCCAGCAGTCCCGCGGACAGGGGAGGGCAGCCCCAGCATTTT. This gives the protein CASSPADRGGQPQHF.

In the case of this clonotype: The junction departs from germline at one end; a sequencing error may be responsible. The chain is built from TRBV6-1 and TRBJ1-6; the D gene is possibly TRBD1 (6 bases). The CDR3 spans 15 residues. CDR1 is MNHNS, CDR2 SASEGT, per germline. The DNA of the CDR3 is TGTGCCAGCAGCGAAGCGGGGGCATATAATTCACCCCTCCACTTT. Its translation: CASSEAGAYNSPLHF.

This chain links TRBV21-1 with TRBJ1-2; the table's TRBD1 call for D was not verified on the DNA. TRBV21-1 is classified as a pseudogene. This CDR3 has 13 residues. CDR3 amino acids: CASNPSGQYGYTF. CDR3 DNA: TGTGCCAGCAATCCGTCGGGGCAGTATGGCTACACCTTC.

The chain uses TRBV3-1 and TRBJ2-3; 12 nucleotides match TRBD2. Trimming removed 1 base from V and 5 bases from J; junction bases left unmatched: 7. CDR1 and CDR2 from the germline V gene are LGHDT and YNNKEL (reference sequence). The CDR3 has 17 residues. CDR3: CASSQVPSGRAVDTQYF. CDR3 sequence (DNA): TGTGCCAGCAGCCAAGTGCCTAGCGGGAGGGCCGTAGATACGCAGTATTTT.

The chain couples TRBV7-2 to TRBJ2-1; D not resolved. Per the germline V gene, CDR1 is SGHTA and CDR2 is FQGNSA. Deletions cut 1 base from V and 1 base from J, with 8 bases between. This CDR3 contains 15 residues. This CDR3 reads CASSLGRRSYNEQFF. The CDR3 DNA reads TGTGCCAGCAGCTTAGGCAGGCGGTCCTACAATGAGCAGTTCTTC.

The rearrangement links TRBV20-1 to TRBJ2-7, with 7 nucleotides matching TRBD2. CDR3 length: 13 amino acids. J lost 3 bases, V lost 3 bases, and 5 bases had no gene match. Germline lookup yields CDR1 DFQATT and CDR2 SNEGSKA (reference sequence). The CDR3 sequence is CSARGLPRYEQYF. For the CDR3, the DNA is TGCAGTGCTAGGGGACTACCCCGCTACGAGCAGTACTTC.

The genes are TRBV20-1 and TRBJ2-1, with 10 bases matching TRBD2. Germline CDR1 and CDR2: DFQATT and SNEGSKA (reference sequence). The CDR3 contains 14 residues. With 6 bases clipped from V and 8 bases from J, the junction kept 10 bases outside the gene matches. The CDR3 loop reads CSAHTGTSVDEQFF. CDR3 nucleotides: TGCAGTGCGCATACCGGGACTAGCGTCGATGAGCAGTTCTTC.